The clone carrying this T cell receptor (beta chain) has a count of ten or more. This sample is part of a study of T-cell reconstitution after alpha-beta-depleted transplantation in children. Preparation of the TCRbeta library used unique molecular identifiers. A single record per CDR3 protein comes from TCRdb applying MiXCR to the PCR reads. The sample records around 600,000 distinct CDR3 sequences, roughly 17% being singletons. The source was PBMCs from the stem cell graft donor, collected from the stem cell graft. This TCR was sampled from a human donor who donated a stem cell graft to a child with acute myeloid leukemia.

CDR3 loop: CSAIAGGKEQYF. Written as DNA, the CDR3 is TGCAGTGCCATAGCGGGGGGGAAAGAGCAGTACTTC. The chain joins TRBV20-1 to TRBJ2-7; 11 bases are shared with TRBD2. CDR1 is DFQATT, CDR2 SNEGSKA, per germline (reference sequence). J was trimmed by 7 bases and V by 6 bases; bases with no gene match: 5. This CDR3 region has 12 residues.